The 22 T cell receptor beta chains reported below all come from one sample, sequenced in a study of response to subunit inactivated influenza vaccine. TCRdb re-called the RT-PCR reads with MiXCR, one entry per CDR3 protein. The table records roughly 650,000 distinct CDR3 sequences, 12% to 15% of them present only once. The source material was PBMCs from blood, sampled 14 to 15 days before vaccination. These receptor sequences come from a man in his forties or fifties who received an inactivated influenza vaccine.

The chain combines TRBV12-3 or TRBV12-4 with TRBJ2-5; D might be TRBD2 (6 bases). The CDR3 is 15 amino acids. Deletions cut 3 bases from V and 1 base from J, with 12 bases between. CDR3 in DNA: TGTGCCAGCAGTTTTTTTAACGGGGGCCAAGAGACCCAGTACTTC. The encoded protein is CASSFFNGGQETQYF.

This clonotype appeared many times. The rearrangement links TRBV29-1 to TRBJ1-5; D uncertain. CDR1 and CDR2 from the germline V gene are SQVTM and ANQGSEA. The length of the CDR3 is 13 residues. Trimming pared 3 bases from V and 0 bases from J, leaving 6 bases between. The DNA of the CDR3 is TGCAGCGTTGAGGAAAATAGCAATCAGCCCCAGCATTTT. As protein: CSVEENSNQPQHF.

This clonotype has more than one count but fewer than ten. The chain carries TRBV7-2 and TRBJ2-2; D is uncertain. This CDR3 region has 14 residues. Trimming took 2 bases from V and 6 from J, leaving 10 bases between them. Germline V gene data show CDR1 as SGHTA and CDR2 as FQGNSA. CDR3 in DNA: TGTGCCAGCAGCTTAATAGGCCCAGCCGGGGAGCTGTTTTTT. This sequence encodes CASSLIGPAGELFF.

This sequence joins TRBV12-3 or TRBV12-4 and TRBJ1-6; D remains ambiguous. The V end was cut by 6 bases, the J end by 6 bases, with 15 bases between. The CDR3 runs to 15 residues. DNA of the CDR3: TGTGCCAGCAGCCTCGGGGTTCCTTCTAATTCACCCCTCCACTTT. Residues: CASSLGVPSNSPLHF.

Many counts were recorded for this clonotype. V and J are TRBV5-6 and TRBJ2-5; D remains ambiguous. The CDR3 runs to 13 residues. Germline assignment: CDR1 SGHDT and CDR2 YYEEEE. V was cut by 1 base and J by 2 bases, with 6 bases left in between. CDR3 sequence (DNA): TGTGCCAGCAGCTTGTTACAGCAAGAGACCCAGTACTTC. Amino acid sequence: CASSLLQQETQYF.

This clonotype has at least ten counts. V is TRBV7-2 and J is TRBJ2-1; D might be TRBD2 (6 bases). This CDR3 has 21 residues. Trimming removed 0 bases from V and 2 bases from J, with 26 bases in between. Per germline, CDR1 SGHTA and CDR2 FQGNSA. The CDR3 sequence is CASSLAHSAGPTPRPYNEQFF. In nucleotides, the CDR3 is TGTGCCAGCAGCTTAGCGCATTCAGCGGGCCCTACCCCGAGGCCCTACAATGAGCAGTTCTTC.

This clonotype was observed a handful of times. This chain connects TRBV12-3 or TRBV12-4 to TRBJ2-4; 7 bases match TRBD1. The CDR3 is made up of 13 amino acids. With V trimmed by 8 bases and J by 4 bases, 5 bases remained unmatched. The CDR3: CASRTGAKNIQYF. CDR3 nucleotides: TGTGCCAGCCGGACAGGCGCTAAAAACATTCAGTACTTC.

The CDR3 loop reads CASTRGLGGNYNEQFF. The CDR3 DNA is TGTGCCAGCACCCGCGGCCTGGGCGGGAATTACAATGAGCAGTTCTTC. This chain joins TRBV14 and TRBJ2-1, with a possible D match to TRBD2 (6 bases). The CDR3 length is 16 residues. Trimming took 7 bases from V and 4 from J, leaving 20 bases between them. The V gene's germline CDR1 is SGHDN and CDR2 FVKESK.

The V call is TRBV6-5, the J call TRBJ1-5; tentatively, D is TRBD1 (6 bases). Germline V gene sequence: CDR1 MNHEY, CDR2 SVGAGI. The CDR3 extends over 14 amino acids. With 6 bases removed from V and 6 bases from J, the gap between germline ends came to 15 bases. CDR3 coding DNA: TGTGCCAGCAGATTAACAGGGAGGAGTCAGCCCCAGCATTTT. This sequence encodes CASRLTGRSQPQHF.

Written as DNA, the CDR3 is TGTGCCAGCAGTTTTACGCTGCGACAGGGTACCCAAGAGACCCAGTACTTC. It specifies CASSFTLRQGTQETQYF. The chain recombines TRBV12-3 or TRBV12-4 with TRBJ2-5; 7 positions match TRBD1. The ends lost 3 bases at V and 1 base at J; junction bases unmatched: 11. This CDR3 is built from 17 residues.

The rearrangement uses TRBV7-9 and TRBJ2-2; 11 bases fit TRBD1. The V segment lost 5 bases and the J segment 5 bases; nucleotides outside the gene matches: 4. Germline lookup yields CDR1 SEHNR and CDR2 FQNEAQ (reference sequence). This CDR3 is built from 15 residues. The chain's CDR3 is CASSAGQGETGELFF. The DNA of the CDR3 is TGTGCCAGCAGCGCGGGACAGGGGGAAACCGGGGAGCTGTTTTTT.

This clonotype has just a few counts. V gene TRBV5-6 combines with J gene TRBJ2-3; TRBD2 matches at 9 bases. The J segment lost 2 bases and the V segment lost 1 base, leaving 5 bases of the junction unmatched. From germline, CDR1 is SGHDT and CDR2 YYEEEE. The CDR3 totals 16 residues. CDR3 in DNA: TGTGCCAGCAGCTTGATGACTAGCGGATACACAGATACGCAGTATTTT. Translating it yields CASSLMTSGYTDTQYF.

The chain recombines TRBV7-2 with TRBJ2-7; TRBD1 matches at 7 bases. CDR1 is SGHTA, CDR2 FQGNSA, per germline. The CDR3 covers 15 residues. J gave up 4 bases and V 1 base, and 7 bases lay outside the gene matches. Here the CDR3 DNA reads TGTGCCAGCAGCTTAGTGATAGGGGGCGAATACGAGCAGTACTTC. The encoded protein is CASSLVIGGEYEQYF.

V usage is TRBV5-1 and J usage is TRBJ2-6; D gene unclear. CDR3 size: 16 residues. The V end lost 0 bases, the J end lost 0 bases, and 7 bases lay between the germline ends. Germline loops: CDR1 SGHRS, CDR2 YFSETQ. The CDR3 sequence is CASSLGVRSGANVLTF. DNA for the CDR3: TGCGCCAGCAGCTTGGGAGTTCGCTCTGGGGCCAACGTCCTGACTTTC.

This clonotype was found a few times. The V and J genes are TRBV6-2 or TRBV6-3 and TRBJ2-2, with D possibly being TRBD2 (5 bases). The CDR3 runs to 12 residues. Between the trimmed V and J ends, which lost 6 bases and 6 bases, there was a span of 8 bases. Germline CDR1 reads MNHEY; CDR2 reads SVGEGT. The DNA of the CDR3 is TGTGCCAGCAGGTCCGGGGCCGGGGAGCTGTTTTTT. It codes for CASRSGAGELFF.

The chain carries TRBV4-1 and TRBJ2-1; 9 bases are a match to TRBD2. The CDR3 loop spans 16 amino acids. The J segment lost 5 bases and the V segment lost 0 bases, leaving 5 bases of the junction unmatched. CDR1 MGHRA and CDR2 YSYEKL come from the germline V gene. CDR3 nucleotides: TGCGCCAGCAGCCAAGATAGAATAGCGGGGGACAATGAGCAGTTCTTC. Protein sequence: CASSQDRIAGDNEQFF.

This clonotype was picked up many times. The chain employs TRBV4-3 and TRBJ2-1; 8 bases map to TRBD2. This CDR3 comprises 12 residues. Germline CDR1 reads LGHNA; CDR2 reads YSLEER. Unmatched junction bases numbered 5, after V lost 1 base and J lost 15 bases. CDR3 nucleotide sequence: TGCGCCAGCAGCCAAGCCAGCGGGAGTCGGTTCTTC. This sequence encodes CASSQASGSRFF.

CDR3 DNA: TGTGCCAGCAGCTTCCGACAGGGCTCGAGCACAGATACGCAGTATTTT. It is translated as CASSFRQGSSTDTQYF. The chain uses TRBV7-9 and TRBJ2-3; 7 nucleotides agree with TRBD1. V gave up 3 bases and J gave up 0 bases; unmatched junction bases: 6. The CDR3 spans 16 residues. The germline V gene has CDR1 SEHNR and CDR2 FQNEAQ (reference sequence).

The CDR3 DNA follows: TGTGCCAGCAGCGCACAACCAGGGGGGTCAGATACGCAGTATTTT. Its protein product is CASSAQPGGSDTQYF. The V call is TRBV7-2, the J call TRBJ2-3; D may be TRBD1 (7 bases). Germline lookup yields CDR1 SGHTA and CDR2 FQGNSA. The CDR3 spans 15 residues. Trimming took off 5 bases at V and 4 bases at J, with 16 bases between the two ends.

The chain is built from TRBV4-1 and TRBJ2-2, with 10 bases lining up with TRBD1. The V and J ends lost 5 bases and 2 bases, in that order; junction bases with no gene match: 2. The CDR3 is made up of 15 amino acids. Germline values: CDR1 MGHRA, CDR2 YSYEKL. The CDR3 sequence is CASSVTGGNTGELFF. DNA of the CDR3: TGCGCCAGCAGCGTGACAGGGGGCAACACCGGGGAGCTGTTTTTT.

The rearrangement links TRBV7-9 to TRBJ2-7; a possible D gene is TRBD2 (5 bases). Trimming took 7 bases from V and 0 from J, leaving 13 bases between them. The CDR3 is 14 amino acids. Germline lookup yields CDR1 SEHNR and CDR2 FQNEAQ (reference sequence). The CDR3 DNA is TGTGCCAGCAAGGGAGACAAGAGCTCCTACGAGCAGTACTTC. Its protein product is CASKGDKSSYEQYF.

This clonotype was picked up a small number of times. This sequence joins TRBV29-1 and TRBJ2-3; no firm D call. The germline V and J ends were trimmed by 4 bases and 2 bases, with 10 bases remaining between them. This CDR3 has 13 amino acids. CDR1 SQVTM and CDR2 ANQGSEA come from the germline V gene. DNA for the CDR3: TGCAGCGTTGGTGAAACCCTCACAGATACGCAGTATTTT. The encoded protein is CSVGETLTDTQYF.